Sequencing of this TCR beta chain was carried out in a study of blood T cell repertoires in COVID-19. Study-wide background: From the United States, Italy and Spain came samples of acute and convalescent COVID-19. Sources were T cells, B-cell-depleted T cells, or PBMCs; the material itself was cDNA or gDNA.

In the original analysis: By means of reference gene primer amplification, nucleated cell counts were estimated. The method was immunoSEQ multiplex PCR; TCRdb's version includes in-frame clones alone and lacks a portion of them. The V and J calls and clone size were taken over from that table, and D and trimming were inferred from the DNA. The data contain about 140,000 clones, 70% to 90% of them singletons. The germline gives CDR1 SNHLY, CDR2 FYNNEI. The ends were cut back, 6 bases at V and 7 bases at J, with 10 bases in the middle. The CDR3 contains 11 residues. The receptor comes from a woman aged 60-75 years with acute or convalescent COVID-19. The sequencing input was peripheral blood. J is TRBJ2-7 and V is TRBV2; D possibly corresponds to TRBD1 (5 bases). CDR3 sequence (DNA): TGTGCCAGCAGACTTCAGGGAGAGCAGTACTTC. Its translation is CASRLQGEQYF.